Listed below are T cell receptor beta chains from one sample, sequenced in a study of CXCR3-negative and CXCR3-positive naive CD8 T cells. One entry per CDR3 protein, without DNA, is what TCRdb gives after re-calling the 5' RACE reads. Here the sample table reports about 86,000 distinct CDR3 sequences. Material for sequencing was naive CXCR3+ CD8+ T cells from blood. The receptors shown here come from a human donor in good health. Some clones in this sample may be carry-over from other donors' samples. CDR3s include the opening cysteine and the closing phenylalanine or tryptophan.

V gene	J gene	CDR3 protein
TRBV14	TRBJ2-1	CASSQLMASWDEQFF
TRBV5-1	TRBJ2-7	CASSLSPGQGGYEQYF
TRBV28	TRBJ2-1	CASNNGVYNEQFF
TRBV7-2	TRBJ2-3	CASRLAGDGDTQYF
TRBV28	TRBJ2-2	CASSPLEIDGELFF
TRBV30	TRBJ1-5	CAWRAGRSGSSNQPQHF
TRBV7-9	TRBJ2-3	CASSFGGDTQYF
TRBV6-2/TRBV6-3	TRBJ2-7	CASSLGLAIYEQYF
TRBV13	TRBJ2-1	CASSPPLSTEQFF
TRBV24-1	TRBJ2-1	CATSDFTGGNEQFF
TRBV9	TRBJ2-7	CASSVGAGETYEQYF
TRBV27	TRBJ2-7	CASSLNSWRERTYEQYF
TRBV12-3/TRBV12-4	TRBJ1-2	CASSLLQTYGYTF
TRBV28	TRBJ2-7	CASKLGDEQYF
TRBV6-1	TRBJ1-5	CASSEINQPQHF
TRBV27	TRBJ2-5	CASSEQGEETQYF
TRBV7-6	TRBJ2-7	CASSPNRAYYEQYF
TRBV5-4	TRBJ2-2	CASSLGERNTGELFF
TRBV4-2	TRBJ2-2	CASSQVLGTGTGELFF
TRBV21-1	TRBJ2-5	CASSKDGTSGNQETQYF
TRBV12-3/TRBV12-4	TRBJ1-3	CASSPRQGLGWFSGNTIYF
TRBV7-2	TRBJ2-1	CASSLTDRANEQFF
TRBV6-5	TRBJ1-6	CASIKLSGTDNSPLHF
TRBV20-1	TRBJ2-7	CSAEGTSDEQYF
TRBV6-5	TRBJ2-7	CASSQPGLAPYEQYF
TRBV7-9	TRBJ1-5	CASSLDSSNQPQHF
TRBV28	TRBJ1-1	CASKITPTGTGVTEAFF
TRBV2	TRBJ2-5	CASSLDPSEEGETQYF
TRBV6-1	TRBJ2-1	CASSYQTGETQNEQFF
TRBV19	TRBJ2-5	CASSAEGTQYF
TRBV27	TRBJ2-2	CASSPIWGKNTGELFF
TRBV28	TRBJ2-1	CASSHSGEQFF
TRBV29-1	TRBJ2-2	CSVNSLNTGELFF
TRBV7-9	TRBJ2-3	CASSLPLAGELDTQYF
TRBV10-3	TRBJ2-7	CAIRSLNSSYEQYF
TRBV4-3	TRBJ2-4	CASSQLARSGDIQYF
TRBV10-2	TRBJ2-7	CVTGTGPYEQYF